These 18 T cell receptor beta chains share one sample of origin, sequenced in a study of blood T cell repertoires in COVID-19. TCRdb's copy holds only in-frame clones and misses some; the assay was immunoSEQ multiplex PCR. This sample has roughly 100,000 clones; roughly 80% occur once, and the top ten carry around a quarter. The sequencing input was peripheral blood. Every receptor here comes from a man between 60 and 75 years old with acute or convalescent COVID-19.

This chain joins TRBV10-3 and TRBJ1-2; 7 bases line up with TRBD1. Germline assignment: CDR1 ENHRY and CDR2 SYGVKD. Trimming removed 0 bases from V and 5 bases from J; junction bases left unmatched: 6. The CDR3 covers 15 residues. CDR3 in DNA: TGTGCCATCAGTGAGTCCACAGGGGAAGGATATGGCTACACCTTC. Protein sequence: CAISESTGEGYGYTF.

In its sample, this clone was seen a few times. V gene TRBV7-9 combines with J gene TRBJ2-2; 8 nucleotides align to TRBD2. Germline V CDR1 and CDR2: SEHNR, FQNEAQ (reference sequence). The CDR3 contains 17 residues. J gave up 1 base and V 7 bases, and 11 bases lay outside the gene matches. In DNA, the CDR3 is TGTGCCAGCATTAGGACTAGCCTACTCGGGAACACCGGGGAGCTGTTTTTT. As protein: CASIRTSLLGNTGELFF. Together with reference TRBV7-9 and TRBJ2-2, the CDR3 gives the full variable domain: DTGVSQNPRHKITKRGQNVTFRCDPISEHNRLYWYRQTLGQGPEFLTYFQNEAQLEKSRLLSDRFSAERPKGSFSTLEIQRTEQGDSAMYLCASIRTSLLGNTGELFFGEGSRLTVL.

The rearrangement joins TRBV6-1 to TRBJ2-7; 8 bases agree with TRBD2. Germline lookup yields CDR1 MNHNS and CDR2 SASEGT. The CDR3 contains 15 residues. J gave up 4 bases and V 0 bases, and 5 bases lay outside the gene matches. The CDR3 coding sequence is TGTGCCAGCAGTGAAGCGCCGGGAGGGGTATACGAGCAGTACTTC. It encodes CASSEAPGGVYEQYF.

The chain has TRBV4-3 and TRBJ2-3; TRBD1 aligns across 10 bases. Germline lookup yields CDR1 LGHNA and CDR2 YSLEER. V lost 1 base to trimming and J lost 3 bases; unmatched junction nucleotides: 4. The CDR3 length is 16 residues. Here the CDR3 DNA reads TGCGCCAGCAGCCAAGCGGGACAGGGGATAACAGATACGCAGTATTTT. Translation: CASSQAGQGITDTQYF.

The rearrangement uses TRBV14 and TRBJ1-1; D is unresolved. Germline V lookup: CDR1 SGHDN, CDR2 FVKESK. CDR3 size: 15 residues. V was shortened by 1 base and J by 1 base, with 10 bases between the two germline ends. CDR3 residues: CASSQGLERNTEAFF. The CDR3, as DNA: TGTGCCAGCAGCCAAGGTCTCGAGCGGAACACTGAAGCTTTCTTT.

This clone was recorded only once. The rearrangement links TRBV12-5 to TRBJ2-3; TRBD1 is a possible D gene (6 bases). This CDR3 has 11 residues. CDR1 is LGHNT and CDR2 is FRNRAP in the germline V gene. Trimming pared 11 bases from V and 6 bases from J, leaving 12 bases between. The CDR3 spells CAGGQTDTQYF. The CDR3 nucleotides read TGTGCTGGAGGACAGACGGATACGCAGTATTTT.

The chain is built from TRBV5-4 and TRBJ2-7; perhaps TRBD2 as D (6 bases). Deletions cut 4 bases from V and 0 bases from J, with 17 bases between. The CDR3 length is 16 residues. Germline CDR1 reads SGHNT; CDR2 reads YYREEE (reference sequence). CDR3: CASSRSGRTLSYEQYF. CDR3 coding DNA: TGTGCCAGCAGCCGGAGCGGGCGGACGCTCTCCTACGAGCAGTACTTC.

V and J are TRBV18 and TRBJ2-1; 9 nucleotides align to TRBD2. CDR1 is KGHSH and CDR2 is LQKENI in the germline V gene. V lost 6 bases, J lost 9 bases, and 6 bases stayed unmatched. The CDR3 extends over 13 amino acids. The CDR3, as DNA: TGTGCCAGCTCCAGCGGGGGGCAAGGTGAGCAGTTCTTC. Protein: CASSSGGQGEQFF.

The chain is built from TRBV27 and TRBJ1-1; possible D gene TRBD1, 5 bases. CDR1 is MNHEY, CDR2 SMNVEV, per germline (reference sequence). CDR3 length: 15 residues. Trimming cost V 7 bases and J 5 bases, with 20 bases left between them. The CDR3 DNA reads as TGTGCCAGCACCCAGGCCTGGCAGGGTGGGACTGAAGCTTTCTTT. Translating gives CASTQAWQGGTEAFF.

The chain links TRBV5-4 to TRBJ1-1; D remains ambiguous. V lost 0 bases, J lost 1 base, and 10 bases lay in between. The CDR3 has 15 residues. Germline-derived CDR1 and CDR2 are SGHNT and YYREEE (reference sequence). The DNA of the CDR3 is TGTGCCAGCAGCTTGGGGTCGGGAGCGAACACTGAAGCTTTCTTT. It is translated as CASSLGSGANTEAFF.

J is TRBJ2-5 and V is TRBV5-1; possibly TRBD1 for D (6 bases). Germline CDR1 reads SGHRS; CDR2 reads YFSETQ. V was cut by 6 bases and J by 4 bases, with 10 bases left in between. This CDR3 comprises 12 residues. The CDR3 nucleotides read TGCGCCAGCACCCTGGACAGAGAGACCCAGTACTTC. It specifies CASTLDRETQYF.

The V call is TRBV6-5, the J call TRBJ2-7, with D uncertain. Trimming left V 0 bases short and J 0 bases short, with 3 bases between. This CDR3 region has 13 residues. Germline CDR1 reads MNHEY; CDR2 reads SVGAGI. The CDR3 protein is CASSYSSSYEQYF. The CDR3 region has the DNA TGTGCCAGCAGTTACTCGAGCTCCTACGAGCAGTACTTC.

This chain connects TRBV1 to TRBJ2-7; the table's TRBD2 call for D was not verified on the DNA. TRBV1 is marked as a pseudogene. The CDR3 sequence is 16 residues long. The DNA for the CDR3 is TGCACCAGCAGCCAAGATCGCCTAGCGGGAGTGTACGAGCAGTACGTC. It specifies CTSSQDRLAGVYEQYV.

This rearrangement joins TRBV6-4 to TRBJ2-1; TRBD2 matches 11 bases. V dropped 3 bases and J dropped 3; count of bases not matched to a gene: 1. This CDR3 has 15 amino acids. CDR1 is MRHNA and CDR2 is SNTAGT in the germline V gene. CDR3 protein: CASSEGTSGYNEQFF. CDR3 coding DNA: TGTGCCAGCAGTGAAGGGACTAGCGGCTACAATGAGCAGTTCTTC.

For this clone: The same CDR3 is also encoded by other DNA sequences in this sample. The genes are TRBV27 and TRBJ2-2; tentatively, D is TRBD1 (6 bases). The CDR3 runs to 15 residues. In germline, CDR1 is MNHEY, CDR2 SMNVEV (reference sequence). V was trimmed by 6 bases and J by 1 base, leaving 12 bases between them. The CDR3 region is CASSPRGGNTGELFF. The CDR3, as DNA: TGTGCCAGCAGCCCGAGAGGGGGGAACACCGGGGAGCTGTTTTTT.

The rearrangement uses TRBV29-1 and TRBJ2-5; 8 positions match TRBD2. The CDR3 extends over 13 amino acids. The germline gives CDR1 SQVTM, CDR2 ANQGSEA. The trim removed 4 bases at V and 5 bases at J, leaving 6 bases unmatched. This chain's CDR3 is CSVVRAGEETQYF. The CDR3 bases are TGCAGCGTTGTCCGAGCGGGAGAGGAGACCCAGTACTTC. Based on the CDR3 plus reference TRBV29-1 and TRBJ2-5, the full variable domain is SAVISQKPSRDICQRGTSLTIQCQVDSQVTMMFWYRQQPGQSLTLIATANQGSEATYESGFVIDKFPISRPNLTFSTLTVSNMSPEDSSIYLCSVVRAGEETQYFGPGTRLLVL.

This chain joins TRBV11-2 and TRBJ1-3, with D unclear. This CDR3 has 16 residues. Trimming took off 4 bases at V and 4 bases at J, with 17 bases between the two ends. Germline loops: CDR1 SGHAT, CDR2 FQNNGV. CDR3 region: CASSSILAGGGNTIYF. CDR3 in DNA: TGTGCCAGCAGCTCCATCCTAGCTGGAGGAGGAAACACCATATATTTT.

J is TRBJ1-4 and V is TRBV19; D is possibly TRBD1 (5 bases). Trimming cost V 5 bases and J 3 bases, with 13 bases left between them. The CDR3 contains 15 residues. The germline CDR1 and CDR2 sequences are LNHDA and SQIVND (reference sequence). In nucleotides, the CDR3 is TGTGCCAGTAGTTTTAACAGGCTTCCTAATGAAAAACTGTTTTTT. Amino acid sequence: CASSFNRLPNEKLFF.